Each of the 30 T cell receptor beta chains below was sequenced from the same sample in a study of response to subunit inactivated influenza vaccine. TCRdb itself ran the RT-PCR reads through MiXCR, one entry per CDR3 protein. The data show about 170,000 distinct CDR3 sequences, around 10% seen once. Specimen: CD8+ T cells sorted from PBMCs, collected around 25 months after vaccination. These receptors originate from a man aged 50 to 75 who received an inactivated influenza vaccine.

A few counts support this clonotype. The J gene is TRBJ2-7, the V gene TRBV12-3 or TRBV12-4; TRBD1 matches at 10 bases. J gave up 4 bases and V 5 bases, and 5 bases lay outside the gene matches. The CDR3 runs 14 residues. CDR3 sequence: CASSPWTGGYEQYF. DNA for the CDR3: TGTGCCAGCAGTCCATGGACAGGGGGATACGAGCAGTACTTC.

This clonotype was seen repeatedly, ten times or more. The chain couples TRBV12-3 or TRBV12-4 to TRBJ1-2; D is unresolved. V lost 3 bases and J lost 2, with 7 bases in between. The CDR3 runs 13 residues. The CDR3 DNA is TGTGCCAGCAGTTTGACGTCCAACTATGGCTACACCTTC. This sequence encodes CASSLTSNYGYTF.

This chain links TRBV6-1 with TRBJ2-1; 10 bases are a match to TRBD1. Trimming removed 6 bases from V and 2 bases from J; junction bases left unmatched: 4. The CDR3 is 15 amino acids. The germline CDR1 and CDR2 sequences are MNHNS and SASEGT. The CDR3: CASRSGTGAYNEQFF. The CDR3 DNA reads TGTGCCAGCAGATCCGGGACAGGGGCCTACAATGAGCAGTTCTTC.

The rearrangement links TRBV4-3 to TRBJ2-1; 9 nucleotides line up with TRBD2. Losses at the gene ends were 2 bases for V and 3 bases for J; bases not matched to a gene: 11. Germline V CDR1 and CDR2: LGHNA, YSLEER. This CDR3 is built from 18 residues. The CDR3 here is CASSQMYRGGAVYNEQFF. CDR3 nucleotides: TGCGCCAGCAGCCAAATGTACCGCGGGGGGGCAGTCTACAATGAGCAGTTCTTC.

This rearrangement joins TRBV6-5 to TRBJ2-5; D is undetermined. This CDR3 region has 15 residues. Trimming removed 0 bases at V and 5 bases at J, with 13 bases between. Per germline, CDR1 MNHEY and CDR2 SVGAGI. CDR3 in DNA: TGTGCCAGCAGTTACTCGCGACTCCCGATTGAGACCCAGTACTTC. Translating it yields CASSYSRLPIETQYF.

Many counts were recorded for this clonotype. The chain couples TRBV12-3 or TRBV12-4 to TRBJ2-3, with 11 nucleotides matching TRBD2. V lost 6 bases and J lost 2; bases outside the gene matches: 13. The CDR3 spans 18 residues. The CDR3 loop reads CASSPQLAGAPYTDTQYF. DNA for the CDR3: TGTGCCAGCAGCCCCCAACTAGCGGGGGCCCCCTACACAGATACGCAGTATTTT.

In its sample, this clonotype was seen a few times. The chain is built from TRBV9 and TRBJ2-1; 9 bases agree with TRBD2. The CDR3 covers 20 residues. Germline CDR1 is SGDLS and CDR2 is YYNGEE. With 3 bases clipped from V and 2 bases from J, the junction kept 18 bases outside the gene matches. CDR3 residues: CASSAVGLAPEGPPYNEQFF. The CDR3 bases are TGTGCCAGCAGCGCCGTGGGACTAGCCCCTGAGGGACCACCCTACAATGAGCAGTTCTTC.

The chain combines TRBV4-1 with TRBJ1-4; tentative D call: TRBD1 (5 bases). The CDR3 contains 14 residues. The V and J ends lost 0 bases and 7 bases respectively, with 9 bases between them. CDR1 and CDR2 (germline): MGHRA, YSYEKL. The CDR3 protein is CASSQDSRGEKLFF. The CDR3 nucleotides read TGCGCCAGCAGCCAAGATTCAAGGGGTGAAAAACTGTTTTTT.

In its sample, this clonotype was seen a few times. J is TRBJ2-3 and V is TRBV4-3, with D perhaps being TRBD1 or TRBD2 (5 bases each). V was cut by 0 bases and J by 2 bases, with 15 bases left in between. Germline V CDR1 and CDR2: LGHNA, YSLEER. There are 17 residues in the CDR3. CDR3 region: CASSQEGRGTLTDTQYF. CDR3 coding DNA: TGCGCCAGCAGCCAAGAAGGCCGGGGCACCCTCACAGATACGCAGTATTTT.

The rearrangement joins TRBV24-1 to TRBJ1-4, with 9 bases matching TRBD1. This CDR3 is built from 16 residues. V shed 2 bases, J shed 5 bases, and the junction held 5 bases outside the gene matches. Germline CDR1 and CDR2: KGHDR and SFDVKD. The CDR3 region has the DNA TGTGCCACCAGTGATTCCGGGACAGGGATGAATGAAAAACTGTTTTTT. Its protein is CATSDSGTGMNEKLFF.

This clonotype came up a few times. J is TRBJ2-3 and V is TRBV4-3, with 10 positions matching TRBD2. The germline V gene has CDR1 LGHNA and CDR2 YSLEER. Trimming cost V 6 bases and J 3 bases; bases outside gene matches: 6. This CDR3 contains 15 residues. In DNA, the CDR3 is TGCGCCAGCAGTCCTAGCGGGGGAAGTACAGATACGCAGTATTTT. Translated: CASSPSGGSTDTQYF.

This clonotype was counted only a few times. The chain is built from TRBV27 and TRBJ1-3; D is undetermined. CDR3 length: 13 residues. Trimming took 5 bases from V and 3 from J, leaving 8 bases between them. The germline V gene encodes CDR1 MNHEY and CDR2 SMNVEV (reference sequence). Here the CDR3 DNA reads TGTGCCAGCAGTGGAGGTATTGGAAACACCATATATTTT. Translated, it gives CASSGGIGNTIYF.

Turning to this clonotype: A junction boundary mismatches the germline segment, possibly from a read error. This rearrangement joins TRBV6-5 to TRBJ2-7, with TRBD2 matching 7 bases. The CDR3 runs to 16 residues. In germline, CDR1 is MNHEY, CDR2 SVGAGI. This CDR3 reads CASSSPRTSGAYEKYF. The CDR3 coding sequence is TGTGCCAGCAGTTCTCCTCGGACCAGCGGGGCCTACGAGAAGTACTTC.

This clonotype occurred many times. The rearrangement links TRBV12-3 or TRBV12-4 to TRBJ1-5; D is unclear. Trimming removed 4 bases at V and 3 bases at J, with 1 base between. There are 11 residues in the CDR3. The CDR3 region has the DNA TGTGCCAGCAGTTCCAATCAGCCCCAGCATTTT. Translated: CASSSNQPQHF.

The chain combines TRBV9 with TRBJ2-1; D unclear. CDR3 length: 15 amino acids. Per the germline V gene, CDR1 is SGDLS and CDR2 is YYNGEE. V gave up 1 base and J gave up 7 bases, with 15 bases separating them. CDR3 region: CASSVRATVGNEQFF. The CDR3 bases are TGTGCCAGCAGCGTAAGAGCGACTGTGGGGAATGAGCAGTTCTTC.

V usage is TRBV20-1 and J usage is TRBJ2-2; the D gene is possibly TRBD1 (5 bases). CDR3 length: 16 amino acids. V lost 2 bases and J 7 bases, leaving 20 bases between the germline ends. The germline V gene encodes CDR1 DFQATT and CDR2 SNEGSKA (reference sequence). The CDR3 sequence is CSARHHTGRSDGELFF. DNA of the CDR3: TGCAGTGCTAGACACCACACAGGCCGTTCGGACGGGGAGCTGTTTTTT.

In its sample, this clonotype was seen a few times. The chain is built from TRBV11-2 and TRBJ2-1; TRBD2 matches 10 bases. With V trimmed by 8 bases and J by 2 bases, 9 bases remained unmatched. This CDR3 has 16 residues. Germline V gives CDR1 SGHAT, CDR2 FQNNGV. CDR3 protein: CASLPASGSTYNEQFF. CDR3 DNA: TGTGCCAGCCTCCCCGCTAGCGGGAGCACCTACAATGAGCAGTTCTTC.

J is TRBJ2-1 and V is TRBV29-1; D tentatively fits TRBD1 or TRBD2 (5 bases each). CDR1 and CDR2 from the germline V gene are SQVTM and ANQGSEA. The CDR3 sequence is 15 residues long. The V and J ends lost 3 bases and 3 bases respectively, with 15 bases between them. The CDR3 protein is CSVEGEPFGYNEQFF. CDR3 nucleotide sequence: TGCAGCGTTGAGGGGGAGCCATTTGGCTACAATGAGCAGTTCTTC.

This clonotype occurred a few times. The chain joins TRBV3-1 to TRBJ2-4, with D unclear. CDR1 and CDR2 from the germline V gene are LGHDT and YNNKEL (reference sequence). The CDR3 consists of 14 residues. V gave up 8 bases and J gave up 5 bases, with 16 bases separating them. The chain's CDR3 is CASGRADMENIQYF. CDR3 DNA: TGTGCCAGCGGTAGGGCCGACATGGAAAACATTCAGTACTTC.

This rearrangement joins TRBV28 to TRBJ2-7, with TRBD2 identical over 12 bases. V trimming: 6 bases; J trimming: 2 bases; junction bases outside the gene matches: 8. Germline V gene lookup returns CDR1 MDHEN and CDR2 SYDVKM. The CDR3 spans 16 residues. CDR3 in amino acids: CASSPASSGGAYEQYF. The CDR3 DNA is TGTGCCAGCAGCCCCGCTTCTAGCGGGGGGGCCTACGAGCAGTACTTC.

This clonotype was recorded at least ten times. The chain joins TRBV10-2 to TRBJ2-5; 9 bases map to TRBD1. CDR3 length equals 15 residues. The V gene's germline CDR1 is WSHSY and CDR2 SAAADI. The trim removed 3 bases at V and 1 base at J, leaving 3 bases unmatched. The CDR3 DNA follows: TGCGCCAGCAGTGATTGGGACAGGGCCCAAGAGACCCAGTACTTC. Protein product: CASSDWDRAQETQYF.

This clonotype was recorded at least ten times. The chain carries TRBV29-1 and TRBJ2-5; tentatively, D is TRBD2 (6 bases). V gave up 7 bases and J gave up 4 bases, with 13 bases separating them. The CDR3 consists of 12 residues. The V gene's germline CDR1 is SQVTM and CDR2 ANQGSEA. CDR3 in DNA: TGCAGCGCGATTCAGGGAGGAGAGACCCAGTACTTC. It is translated as CSAIQGGETQYF.

This chain connects TRBV4-3 to TRBJ2-2; unclear D gene. The germline V gene encodes CDR1 LGHNA and CDR2 YSLEER. CDR3 length equals 14 residues. V lost 1 base, J lost 5 bases, and 8 bases lay in between. CDR3 coding DNA: TGCGCCAGCAGCCAAGGTCGGGCTACCGGGGAGCTGTTTTTT. This gives the protein CASSQGRATGELFF.

The chain uses TRBV12-3 or TRBV12-4 and TRBJ2-5, with 9 nucleotides matching TRBD2. V was pared by 2 bases and J by 5 bases, with 6 bases of the junction left unmatched. This CDR3 spans 15 amino acids. CDR3 in DNA: TGTGCCAGCAGTTTAAAGCGGGAGGTTCGCGAGACCCAGTACTTC. Translation gives CASSLKREVRETQYF.

This clonotype came up a few times. The gene calls are TRBV12-3 or TRBV12-4 and TRBJ2-5; 8 bases are shared with TRBD2. The trim removed 4 bases at V and 5 bases at J, leaving 9 bases unmatched. The CDR3 has 15 amino acids. CDR3 sequence reads: CASSSAGGVEETQYF. The CDR3 coding sequence is TGTGCCAGCAGTTCTGCGGGGGGCGTTGAGGAGACCCAGTACTTC.

This clonotype was counted a few times. The chain has TRBV20-1 and TRBJ1-5, with 12 bases that match TRBD1. After removal of 4 bases from V and 9 bases from J, the junction contained 10 bases not matched to a gene. This CDR3 has 15 amino acids. Looked up from germline, CDR1 is DFQATT and CDR2 is SNEGSKA (reference sequence). CDR3 DNA: TGCAGTGCTACCGGGACAGGGGGCCCATCGGGGCCCCAGCATTTT. This encodes CSATGTGGPSGPQHF.

The rearrangement links TRBV7-6 to TRBJ2-3; possibly TRBD1 for D (6 bases). Trimming shortened V by 3 bases and J by 4 bases, and 11 bases separated the two germline ends. Germline CDR1 reads SGHVS; CDR2 reads FNYEAQ. CDR3 length equals 14 residues. The CDR3 sequence is CASSFGAGADTQYF. The CDR3 DNA sequence: TGTGCCAGCAGCTTCGGGGCAGGGGCAGATACGCAGTATTTT.

The DNA of the CDR3 is TGTGCCAGCTCCCCTTCTCGTAGTTCCTACAATGAGCAGTTCTTC. This sequence encodes CASSPSRSSYNEQFF. The chain combines TRBV18 with TRBJ2-1; D gene ambiguous. The V gene lost 6 bases and the J gene lost 1 base, with 13 bases spanning the gap. The CDR3 spans 15 residues. Germline values: CDR1 KGHSH, CDR2 LQKENI. Complete variable domain (other parts from reference TRBV18 and TRBJ2-1): NAGVMQNPRHLVRRRGQEARLRCSPMKGHSHVYWYRQLPEEGLKFMVYLQKENIIDESGMPKERFSAEFPKEGPSILRIQQVVRGDSAAYFCASSPSRSSYNEQFFGPGTRLTVL.

The chain recombines TRBV11-3 with TRBJ2-3, with D perhaps matching TRBD2 (6 bases). V dropped 0 bases and J dropped 0 bases, with 7 bases sitting between them. The CDR3 loop spans 15 amino acids. The germline V gene has CDR1 SGHNT and CDR2 YENEEA. CDR3 amino acids: CASSLDGTSTDTQYF. The CDR3 DNA reads as TGTGCCAGCAGCTTAGATGGGACTAGCACAGATACGCAGTATTTT.

This clonotype was counted between two and nine times. The rearrangement uses TRBV5-8 and TRBJ2-2; D gene unclear. V lost 2 bases and J lost 3, with 11 bases in between. The CDR3 is 15 residues long. Germline V gene lookup returns CDR1 SGHTS and CDR2 YDEGEE. The CDR3: CASSLFWLDTGELFF. For the CDR3, the DNA is TGTGCCAGCAGCTTATTTTGGTTGGACACCGGGGAGCTGTTTTTT. Full variable domain (remainder filled in from reference TRBV5-8 and TRBJ2-2): EAGVTQSPTHLIKTRGQQATLRCSPISGHTSVYWYQQALGLGLQFLLWYDEGEERNRGNFPPRFSGRQFPNYSSELNVNALELEDSALYLCASSLFWLDTGELFFGEGSRLTVL.